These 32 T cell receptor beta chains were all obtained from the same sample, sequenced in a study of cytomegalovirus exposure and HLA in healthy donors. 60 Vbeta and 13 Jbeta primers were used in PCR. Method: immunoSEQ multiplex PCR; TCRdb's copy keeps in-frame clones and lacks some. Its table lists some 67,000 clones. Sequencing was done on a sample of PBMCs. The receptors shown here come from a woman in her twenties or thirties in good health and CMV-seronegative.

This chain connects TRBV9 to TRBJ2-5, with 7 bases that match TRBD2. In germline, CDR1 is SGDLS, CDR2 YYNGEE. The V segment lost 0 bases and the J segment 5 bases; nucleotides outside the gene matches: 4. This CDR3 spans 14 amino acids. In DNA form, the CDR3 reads TGTGCCAGCAGCGTAGGGGGGGGGACGGAGACCCAGTACTTC. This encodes CASSVGGGTETQYF.

The CDR3 bases are TGTGCCAGCAGCGACCCAGGGCAGACCTACGAGCAGTACTTC. Protein sequence: CASSDPGQTYEQYF. The gene calls are TRBV7-9 and TRBJ2-7; D is possibly TRBD1 (5 bases). V shed 5 bases and J shed 2 bases, with 13 bases lying between them. This CDR3 comprises 14 residues. CDR1 is SEHNR and CDR2 is FQNEAQ in the germline V gene (reference sequence). The whole variable domain, filled in from reference TRBV7-9 and TRBJ2-7, reads DTGVSQNPRHKITKRGQNVTFRCDPISEHNRLYWYRQTLGQGPEFLTYFQNEAQLEKSRLLSDRFSAERPKGSFSTLEIQRTEQGDSAMYLCASSDPGQTYEQYFGPGTRLTVT.

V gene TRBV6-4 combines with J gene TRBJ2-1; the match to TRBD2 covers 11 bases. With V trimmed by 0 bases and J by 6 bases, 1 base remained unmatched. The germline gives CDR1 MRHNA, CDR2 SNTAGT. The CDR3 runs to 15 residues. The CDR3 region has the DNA TGTGCCAGCAGTGACTCTAGCGGGGGGGCCAATGAGCAGTTCTTC. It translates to CASSDSSGGANEQFF.

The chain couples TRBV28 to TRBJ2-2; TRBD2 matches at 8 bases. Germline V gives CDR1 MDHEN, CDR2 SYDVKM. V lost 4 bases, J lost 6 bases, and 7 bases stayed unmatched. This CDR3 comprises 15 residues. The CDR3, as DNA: TGTGCCAGCAGTTGGCAGCTAGCGGGTCCCGGGGAGCTGTTTTTT. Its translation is CASSWQLAGPGELFF.

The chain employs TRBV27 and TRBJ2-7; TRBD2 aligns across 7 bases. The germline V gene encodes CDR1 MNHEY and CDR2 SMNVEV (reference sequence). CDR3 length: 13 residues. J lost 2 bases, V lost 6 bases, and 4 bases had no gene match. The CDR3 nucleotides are TGTGCCAGCAGCCCTGGACTAGCCTACGAGCAGTACTTC. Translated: CASSPGLAYEQYF.

CDR3 bases: TGTGCCAGCAGCTTAGCCTCACAGGGAGTGGTAGGATATGGCTACACCTTC. This gives the protein CASSLASQGVVGYGYTF. The chain is built from TRBV5-6 and TRBJ1-2; D is possibly TRBD1 (6 bases). The V end lost 2 bases, the J end lost 5 bases, and 22 bases lay between the germline ends. Germline V gene sequence: CDR1 SGHDT, CDR2 YYEEEE. There are 17 residues in the CDR3.

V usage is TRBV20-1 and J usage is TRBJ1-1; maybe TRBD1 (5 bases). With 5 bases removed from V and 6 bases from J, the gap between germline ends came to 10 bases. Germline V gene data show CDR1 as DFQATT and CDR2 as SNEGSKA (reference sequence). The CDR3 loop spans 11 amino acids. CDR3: CSASQESEAFF. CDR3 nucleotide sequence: TGCAGTGCTTCACAGGAATCTGAAGCTTTCTTT.

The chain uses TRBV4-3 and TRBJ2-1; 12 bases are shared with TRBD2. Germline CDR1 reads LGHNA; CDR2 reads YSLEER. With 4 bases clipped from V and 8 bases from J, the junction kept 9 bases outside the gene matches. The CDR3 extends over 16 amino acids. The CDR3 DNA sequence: TGCGCCAGCAGCCTCCTACTAGCGGGGGGTCCCCATGAGCAGTTCTTC. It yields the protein CASSLLLAGGPHEQFF.

The CDR3 DNA sequence: TGTGCCAGCGCGGGATCGGGTTCTGGAAACACCATATATTTT. This translates into CASAGSGSGNTIYF. This rearrangement joins TRBV6-5 to TRBJ1-3; no firm D call. From germline, CDR1 is MNHEY and CDR2 SVGAGI. The length of the CDR3 is 14 residues. V was clipped by 8 bases and J by 1 base, with 12 bases between them.

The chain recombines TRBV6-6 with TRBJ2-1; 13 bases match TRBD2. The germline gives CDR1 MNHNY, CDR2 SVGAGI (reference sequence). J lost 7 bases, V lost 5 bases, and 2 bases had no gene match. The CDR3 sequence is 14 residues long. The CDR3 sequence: CASSRTSGGNEQFF. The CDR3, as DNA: TGTGCCAGCAGTAGGACTAGCGGGGGAAATGAGCAGTTCTTC.

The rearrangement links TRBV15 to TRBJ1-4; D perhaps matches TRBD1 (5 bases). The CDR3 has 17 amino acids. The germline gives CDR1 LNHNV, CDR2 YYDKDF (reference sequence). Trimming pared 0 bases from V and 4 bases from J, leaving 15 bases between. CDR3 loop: CATSRDTGRGINEKLFF. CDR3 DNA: TGTGCCACCAGCAGAGATACGGGGCGGGGAATTAATGAAAAACTGTTTTTT. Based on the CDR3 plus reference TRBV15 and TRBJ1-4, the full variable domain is DAMVIQNPRYQVTQFGKPVTLSCSQTLNHNVMYWYQQKSSQAPKLLFHYYDKDFNNEADTPDNFQSRRPNTSFCFLDIRSPGLGDTAMYLCATSRDTGRGINEKLFFGSGTQLSVL.

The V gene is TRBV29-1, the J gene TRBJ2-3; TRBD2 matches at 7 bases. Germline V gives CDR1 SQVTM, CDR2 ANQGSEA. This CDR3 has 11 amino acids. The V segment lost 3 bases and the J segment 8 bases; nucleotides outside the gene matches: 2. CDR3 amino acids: CSVEGRGTQYF. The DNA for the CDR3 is TGCAGCGTTGAGGGGAGGGGTACGCAGTATTTT.

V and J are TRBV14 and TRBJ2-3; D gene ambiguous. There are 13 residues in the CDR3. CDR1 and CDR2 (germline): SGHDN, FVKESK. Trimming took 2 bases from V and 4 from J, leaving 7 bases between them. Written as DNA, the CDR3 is TGTGCCAGCAGCCAAATGGGCTCAGATACGCAGTATTTT. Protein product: CASSQMGSDTQYF.

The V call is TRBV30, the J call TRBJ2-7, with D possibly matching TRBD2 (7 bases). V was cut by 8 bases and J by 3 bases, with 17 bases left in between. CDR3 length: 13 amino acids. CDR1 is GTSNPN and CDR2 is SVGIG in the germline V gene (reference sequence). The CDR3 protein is CAGGGTPVYEQYF. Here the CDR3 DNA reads TGTGCCGGGGGAGGGACACCCGTCTACGAGCAGTACTTC.

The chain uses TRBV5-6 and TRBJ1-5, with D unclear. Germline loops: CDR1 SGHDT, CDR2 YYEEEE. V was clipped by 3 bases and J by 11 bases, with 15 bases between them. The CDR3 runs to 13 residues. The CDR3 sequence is CASSSGMPGTQHF. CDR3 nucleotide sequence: TGTGCCAGCAGCTCCGGGATGCCTGGGACCCAGCATTTT.

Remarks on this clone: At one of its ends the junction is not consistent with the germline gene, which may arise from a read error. The CDR3 region has the DNA TGTGCCTGGAGCTTAAGCGGGCAAGAGAACCAGTACTTC. Its protein product is CAWSLSGQENQYF. The chain is built from TRBV30 and TRBJ2-5, with D perhaps TRBD2 (6 bases). Germline V CDR1 and CDR2: GTSNPN, SVGIG (reference sequence). CDR3 size: 13 residues.

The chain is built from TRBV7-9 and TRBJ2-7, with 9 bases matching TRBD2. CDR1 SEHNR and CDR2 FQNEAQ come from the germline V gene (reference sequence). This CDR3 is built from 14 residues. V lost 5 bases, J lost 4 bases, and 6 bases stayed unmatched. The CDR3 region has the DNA TGTGCCAGCAGCCTTTTAGCGGGAGAGTACGAGCAGTACTTC. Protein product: CASSLLAGEYEQYF.

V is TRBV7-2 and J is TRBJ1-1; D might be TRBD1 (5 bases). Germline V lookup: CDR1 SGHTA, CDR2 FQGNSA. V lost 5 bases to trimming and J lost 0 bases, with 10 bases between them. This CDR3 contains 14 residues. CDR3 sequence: CASSGWGVNTEAFF. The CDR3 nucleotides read TGTGCCAGCAGCGGGTGGGGGGTGAACACTGAAGCTTTCTTT.

The CDR3 nucleotides read TGTGCCAGCAGCGTAGGGCGGAGACAAGAGACCCAGTACTTC. Amino acids: CASSVGRRQETQYF. This rearrangement joins TRBV9 to TRBJ2-5; no definite D call. Trimming stripped 0 bases from V and 2 bases from J, with 8 bases between. The CDR3 runs 14 residues. Germline V gene lookup returns CDR1 SGDLS and CDR2 YYNGEE.

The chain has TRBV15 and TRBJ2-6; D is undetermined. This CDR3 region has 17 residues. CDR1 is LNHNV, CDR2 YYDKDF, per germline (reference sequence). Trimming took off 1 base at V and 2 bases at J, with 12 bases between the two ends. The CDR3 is CATSRVPGLAGANVLTF. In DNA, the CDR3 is TGTGCCACCAGCAGAGTCCCAGGATTAGCTGGGGCCAACGTCCTGACTTTC.

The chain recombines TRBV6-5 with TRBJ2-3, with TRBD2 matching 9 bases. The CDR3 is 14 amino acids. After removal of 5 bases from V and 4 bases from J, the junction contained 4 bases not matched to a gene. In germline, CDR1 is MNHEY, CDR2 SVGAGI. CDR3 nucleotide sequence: TGTGCCAGCAGTGCGGGAGGGCCTGCAGATACGCAGTATTTT. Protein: CASSAGGPADTQYF.

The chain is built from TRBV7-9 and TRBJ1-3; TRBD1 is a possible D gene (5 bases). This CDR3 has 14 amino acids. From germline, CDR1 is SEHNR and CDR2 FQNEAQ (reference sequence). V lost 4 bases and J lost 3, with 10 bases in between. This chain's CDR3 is CASSSQGNGNTIYF. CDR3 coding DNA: TGTGCCAGCAGCTCCCAGGGCAATGGAAACACCATATATTTT. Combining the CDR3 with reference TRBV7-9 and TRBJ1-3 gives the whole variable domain DTGVSQNPRHKITKRGQNVTFRCDPISEHNRLYWYRQTLGQGPEFLTYFQNEAQLEKSRLLSDRFSAERPKGSFSTLEIQRTEQGDSAMYLCASSSQGNGNTIYFGEGSWLTVV.

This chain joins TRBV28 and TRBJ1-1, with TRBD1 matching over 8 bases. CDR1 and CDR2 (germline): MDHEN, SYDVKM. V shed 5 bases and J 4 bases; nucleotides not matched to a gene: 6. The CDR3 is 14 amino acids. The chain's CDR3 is CASSNRGRATEAFF. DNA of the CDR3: TGTGCCAGCAGTAACAGGGGGAGGGCCACTGAAGCTTTCTTT.

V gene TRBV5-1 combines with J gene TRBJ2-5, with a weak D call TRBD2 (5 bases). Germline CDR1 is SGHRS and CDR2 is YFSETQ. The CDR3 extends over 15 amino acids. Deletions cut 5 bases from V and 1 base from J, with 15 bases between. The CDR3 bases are TGCGCCAGCAGGGGGAGTCTATTCTTCCAAGAGACCCAGTACTTC. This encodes CASRGSLFFQETQYF.

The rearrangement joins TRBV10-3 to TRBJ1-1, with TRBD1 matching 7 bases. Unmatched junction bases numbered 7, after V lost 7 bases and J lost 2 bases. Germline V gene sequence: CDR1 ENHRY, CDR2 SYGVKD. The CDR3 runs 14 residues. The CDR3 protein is CAINPGQRNTEAFF. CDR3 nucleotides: TGTGCCATCAACCCGGGACAGAGAAACACTGAAGCTTTCTTT.

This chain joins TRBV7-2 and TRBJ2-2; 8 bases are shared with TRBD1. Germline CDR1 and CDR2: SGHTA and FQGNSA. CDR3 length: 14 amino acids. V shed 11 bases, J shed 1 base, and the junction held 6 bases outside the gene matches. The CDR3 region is CACNRGVNTGELFF. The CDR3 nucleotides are TGTGCCTGCAACAGGGGGGTGAACACCGGGGAGCTGTTTTTT. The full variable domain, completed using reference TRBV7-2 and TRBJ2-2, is GAGVSQSPSNKVTEKGKDVELRCDPISGHTALYWYRQSLGQGLEFLIYFQGNSAPDKSGLPSDRFSAERTGGSVSTLTIQRTQQEDSAVYLCACNRGVNTGELFFGEGSRLTVL.

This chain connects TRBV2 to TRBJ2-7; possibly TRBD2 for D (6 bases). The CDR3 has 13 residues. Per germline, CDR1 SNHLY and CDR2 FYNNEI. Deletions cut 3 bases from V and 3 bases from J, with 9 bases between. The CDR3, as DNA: TGTGCCAGCAGTGAGGTGGGAGGCTACGAGCAGTACTTC. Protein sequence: CASSEVGGYEQYF.

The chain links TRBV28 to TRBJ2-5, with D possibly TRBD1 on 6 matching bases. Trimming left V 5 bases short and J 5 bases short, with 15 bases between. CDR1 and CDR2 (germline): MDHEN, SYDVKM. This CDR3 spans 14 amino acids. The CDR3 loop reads CASSPGADAETQYF. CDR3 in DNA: TGTGCCAGCAGTCCAGGGGCGGACGCGGAGACCCAGTACTTC. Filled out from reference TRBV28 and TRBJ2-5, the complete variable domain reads DVKVTQSSRYLVKRTGEKVFLECVQDMDHENMFWYRQDPGLGLRLIYFSYDVKMKEKGDIPEGYSVSREKKERFSLILESASTNQTSMYLCASSPGADAETQYFGPGTRLLVL.

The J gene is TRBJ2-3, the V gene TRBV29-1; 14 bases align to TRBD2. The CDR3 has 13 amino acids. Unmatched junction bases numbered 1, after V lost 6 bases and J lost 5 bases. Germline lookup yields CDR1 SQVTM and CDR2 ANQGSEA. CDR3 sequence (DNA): TGCAGCGTCGGGACTAGCGGGGGAGATACGCAGTATTTT. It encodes CSVGTSGGDTQYF.

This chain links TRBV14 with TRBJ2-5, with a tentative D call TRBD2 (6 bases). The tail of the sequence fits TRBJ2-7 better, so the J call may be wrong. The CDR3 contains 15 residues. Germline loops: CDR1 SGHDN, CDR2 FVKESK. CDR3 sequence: CASSQDPGLVYEQYF. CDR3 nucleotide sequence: TGTGCCAGCAGCCAAGATCCGGGACTTGTCTACGAGCAGTACTTC.

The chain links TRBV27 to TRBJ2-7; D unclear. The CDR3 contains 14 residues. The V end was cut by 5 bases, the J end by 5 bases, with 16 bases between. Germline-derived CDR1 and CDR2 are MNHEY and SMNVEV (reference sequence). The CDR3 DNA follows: TGTGCCAGCAGTCCCGGGTCTTATCTTAACGAGCAGTACTTC. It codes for CASSPGSYLNEQYF.

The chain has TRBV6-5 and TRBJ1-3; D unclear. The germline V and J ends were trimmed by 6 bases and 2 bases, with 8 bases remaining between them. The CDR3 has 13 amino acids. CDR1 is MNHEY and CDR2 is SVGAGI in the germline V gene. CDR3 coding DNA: TGTGCCAGCAGCTCTTCGGCTGGAAACACCATATATTTT. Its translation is CASSSSAGNTIYF.